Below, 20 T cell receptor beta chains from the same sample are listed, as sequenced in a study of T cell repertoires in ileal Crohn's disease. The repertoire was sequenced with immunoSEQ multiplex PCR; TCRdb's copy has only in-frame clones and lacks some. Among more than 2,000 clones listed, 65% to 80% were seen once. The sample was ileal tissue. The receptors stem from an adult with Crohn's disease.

The CDR3 sequence: CASIGQGFWGYTF. In DNA, the CDR3 is TGTGCCAGCATCGGACAGGGTTTTTGGGGCTACACCTTC. The V and J genes are TRBV2 and TRBJ1-2, with 8 bases identical to TRBD1. The CDR3 is 13 residues long. The J segment lost 8 bases and the V segment lost 7 bases, leaving 9 bases of the junction unmatched. Germline V gives CDR1 SNHLY, CDR2 FYNNEI.

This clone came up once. The CDR3 sequence: CASSEDRYGYTF. The CDR3 DNA reads TGTGCCAGCAGTGAGGACAGATATGGCTACACCTTC. This chain uses TRBV25-1 with TRBJ1-2; a possible D gene is TRBD1 (6 bases). The V end lost 3 bases, the J end lost 5 bases, and 7 bases lay between the germline ends. The CDR3 is made up of 12 amino acids. The germline V gene encodes CDR1 MGHDK and CDR2 SYGVNS.

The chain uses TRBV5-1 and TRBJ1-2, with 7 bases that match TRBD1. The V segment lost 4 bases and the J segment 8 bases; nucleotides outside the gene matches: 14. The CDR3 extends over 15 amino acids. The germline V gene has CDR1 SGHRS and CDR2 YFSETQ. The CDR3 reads CASSDSPGTAGGYTF. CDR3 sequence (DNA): TGCGCCAGCAGCGATAGCCCCGGGACAGCGGGCGGCTACACCTTC.

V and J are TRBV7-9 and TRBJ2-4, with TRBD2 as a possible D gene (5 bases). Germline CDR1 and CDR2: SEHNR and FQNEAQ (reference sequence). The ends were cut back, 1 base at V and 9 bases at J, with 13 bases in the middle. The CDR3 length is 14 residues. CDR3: CASSLGEGMVIQYF. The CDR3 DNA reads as TGTGCCAGCAGCTTAGGTGAGGGTATGGTCATTCAGTACTTC.

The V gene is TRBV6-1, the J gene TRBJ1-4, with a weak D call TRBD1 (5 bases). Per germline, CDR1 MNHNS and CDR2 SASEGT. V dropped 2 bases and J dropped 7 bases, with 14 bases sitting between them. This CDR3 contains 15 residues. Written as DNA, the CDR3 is TGTGCCAGCAGTGAATCGACAGCGGGAGGTGAAAAACTGTTTTTT. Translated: CASSESTAGGEKLFF.

The CDR3 DNA sequence: TGTGCCAGTAGTAGGGGACTAGCGGCCTTGGGGTACAATGAGCAGTTCTTC. Amino acid sequence: CASSRGLAALGYNEQFF. The V and J genes are TRBV19 and TRBJ2-1, with 11 bases aligning to TRBD2. CDR3 length: 17 amino acids. The V gene's germline CDR1 is LNHDA and CDR2 SQIVND (reference sequence). V was pared by 4 bases and J by 4 bases, with 9 bases of the junction left unmatched.

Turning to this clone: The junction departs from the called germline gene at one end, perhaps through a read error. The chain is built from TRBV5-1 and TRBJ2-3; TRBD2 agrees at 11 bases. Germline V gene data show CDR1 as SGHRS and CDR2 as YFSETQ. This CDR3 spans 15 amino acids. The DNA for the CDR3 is TGTGCCAGCAGCTTGGGACTAGCGGTCACAGATACGCAGTATTTT. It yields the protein CASSLGLAVTDTQYF.

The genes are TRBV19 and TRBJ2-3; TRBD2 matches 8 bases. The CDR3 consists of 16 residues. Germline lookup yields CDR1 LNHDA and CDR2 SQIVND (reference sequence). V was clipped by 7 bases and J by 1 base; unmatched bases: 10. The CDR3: CASTDLAAGGTDTQYF. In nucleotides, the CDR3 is TGTGCCAGTACGGACCTGGCAGCGGGGGGCACAGATACGCAGTATTTT.

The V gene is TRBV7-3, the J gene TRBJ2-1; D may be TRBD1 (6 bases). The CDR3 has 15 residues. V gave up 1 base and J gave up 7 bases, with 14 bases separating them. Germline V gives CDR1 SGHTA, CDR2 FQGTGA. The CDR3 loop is CASSLSRGPSNEQFF. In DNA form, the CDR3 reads TGTGCCAGCAGCTTAAGCAGGGGCCCGTCTAATGAGCAGTTCTTC.

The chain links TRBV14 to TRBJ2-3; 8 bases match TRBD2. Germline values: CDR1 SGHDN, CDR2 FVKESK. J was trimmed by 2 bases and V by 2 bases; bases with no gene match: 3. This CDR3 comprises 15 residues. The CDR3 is CASSQREGPTDTQYF. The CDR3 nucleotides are TGTGCCAGCAGCCAACGGGAGGGCCCCACAGATACGCAGTATTTT.

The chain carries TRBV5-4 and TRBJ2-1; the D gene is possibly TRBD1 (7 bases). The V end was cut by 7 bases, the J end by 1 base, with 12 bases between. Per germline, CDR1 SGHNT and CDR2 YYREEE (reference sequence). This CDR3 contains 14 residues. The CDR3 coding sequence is TGTGCCAGCCGACCAGGGGGGTCCTACAATGAGCAGTTCTTC. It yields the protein CASRPGGSYNEQFF.

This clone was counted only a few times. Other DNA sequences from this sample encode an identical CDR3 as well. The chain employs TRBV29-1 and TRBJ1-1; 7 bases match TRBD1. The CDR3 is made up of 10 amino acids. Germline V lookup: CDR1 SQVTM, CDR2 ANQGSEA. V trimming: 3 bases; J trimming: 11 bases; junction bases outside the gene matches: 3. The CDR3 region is CSVEEGAAFF. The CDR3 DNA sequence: TGCAGCGTTGAGGAGGGGGCGGCTTTCTTT.

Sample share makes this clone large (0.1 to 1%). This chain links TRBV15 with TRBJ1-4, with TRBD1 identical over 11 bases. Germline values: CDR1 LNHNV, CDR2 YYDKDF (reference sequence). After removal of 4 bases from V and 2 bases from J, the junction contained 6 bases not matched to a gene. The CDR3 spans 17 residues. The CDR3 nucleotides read TGTGCCACCAGCACGCGGACAGGGGGCGCGACTAATGAAAAACTGTTTTTT. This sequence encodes CATSTRTGGATNEKLFF. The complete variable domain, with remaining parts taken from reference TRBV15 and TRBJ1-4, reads DAMVIQNPRYQVTQFGKPVTLSCSQTLNHNVMYWYQQKSSQAPKLLFHYYDKDFNNEADTPDNFQSRRPNTSFCFLDIRSPGLGDTAMYLCATSTRTGGATNEKLFFGSGTQLSVL.

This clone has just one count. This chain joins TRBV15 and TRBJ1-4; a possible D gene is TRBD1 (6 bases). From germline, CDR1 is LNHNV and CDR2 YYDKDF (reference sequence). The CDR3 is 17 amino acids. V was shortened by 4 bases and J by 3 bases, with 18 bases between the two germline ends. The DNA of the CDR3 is TGTGCCACCAGCATCCCCGGGGGGGCTACGGCTAATGAAAAACTGTTTTTT. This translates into CATSIPGGATANEKLFF.

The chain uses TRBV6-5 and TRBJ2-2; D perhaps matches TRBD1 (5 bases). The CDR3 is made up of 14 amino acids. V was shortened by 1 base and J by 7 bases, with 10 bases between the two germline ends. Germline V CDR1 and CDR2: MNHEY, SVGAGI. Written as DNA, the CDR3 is TGTGCCAGCAGTTACTTCCAGGGCTTCGGGGAGCTGTTTTTT. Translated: CASSYFQGFGELFF.

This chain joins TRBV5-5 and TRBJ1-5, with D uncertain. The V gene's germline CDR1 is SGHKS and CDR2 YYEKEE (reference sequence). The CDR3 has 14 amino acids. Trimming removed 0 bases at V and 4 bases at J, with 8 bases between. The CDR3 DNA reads TGTGCCAGCAGCTTGGCCGGAGGGAATCAGCCCCAGCATTTT. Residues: CASSLAGGNQPQHF.

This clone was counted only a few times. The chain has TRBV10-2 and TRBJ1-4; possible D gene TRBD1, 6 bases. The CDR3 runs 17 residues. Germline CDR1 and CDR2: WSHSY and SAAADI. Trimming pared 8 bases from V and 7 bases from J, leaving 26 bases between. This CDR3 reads CASASGGRRDGGEKLFF. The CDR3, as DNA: TGCGCCAGCGCATCGGGGGGGCGCCGGGATGGGGGTGAAAAACTGTTTTTT.

CDR3 bases: TGTGCCTGGATCGACAGGGTTCATCAGGGGTATGGCTACACCTTC. Translating it yields CAWIDRVHQGYGYTF. This chain joins TRBV30 and TRBJ1-2; the match to TRBD1 covers 7 bases. After removal of 4 bases from V and 5 bases from J, the junction contained 13 bases not matched to a gene. This CDR3 is built from 15 residues. Germline assignment: CDR1 GTSNPN and CDR2 SVGIG (reference sequence).

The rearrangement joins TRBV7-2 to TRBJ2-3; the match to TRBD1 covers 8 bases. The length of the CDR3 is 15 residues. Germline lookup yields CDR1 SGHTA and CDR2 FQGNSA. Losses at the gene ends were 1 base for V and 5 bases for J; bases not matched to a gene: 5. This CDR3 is CASSLVAGGLDTQYF. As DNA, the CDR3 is TGTGCCAGCAGCTTAGTGGCAGGGGGCTTAGATACGCAGTATTTT.

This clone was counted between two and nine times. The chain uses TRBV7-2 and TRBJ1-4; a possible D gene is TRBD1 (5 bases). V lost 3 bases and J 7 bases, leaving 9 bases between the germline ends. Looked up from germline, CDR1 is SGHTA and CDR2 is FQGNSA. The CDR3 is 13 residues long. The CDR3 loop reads CASSLGRGEKLFF. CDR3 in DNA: TGTGCCAGCAGCTTGGGAAGGGGTGAAAAACTGTTTTTT.